This is a list of T cell receptor beta chains from one sample in a study of T cell repertoires in cytomegalovirus infection. For these TCRs, the target antigens are not known. TCRdb ran MiXCR on the reads and lists one entry per CDR3 protein. The sample records roughly 920,000 distinct CDR3 sequences, roughly 30% being singletons. The sequences come from cultured CD8+ T cells from PBMCs, collected from culture after CMV antigen stimulation. The receptors stem from a human donor in good health (CMV status not recorded). Some clones in this sample may be carry-over from other donors' samples. Each CDR3 is given with its conserved first and last residue. The D gene is left open where the match is weak.

j_gene,v_gene,d_gene,CDR3aa
TRBJ1-1,TRBV20-1,.,CSASPPRGEKREAFF
TRBJ1-1,TRBV27,.,CASSLMEGGYTEAFF
TRBJ2-3,TRBV27,.,CASSQPPGTDTQYF
TRBJ2-1,TRBV7-6,TRBD2,CASSFTLAGGPYNEQFF
TRBJ1-6,TRBV7-8,.,CASSKRWSAGSPLHF
TRBJ1-4,TRBV20-1,.,CSAKDREKLFF
TRBJ1-5,TRBV6-6,TRBD1,CASSYTGQGSQPQHF
TRBJ2-7,TRBV6-2/TRBV6-3,.,CASSYSRGGPEQYF
TRBJ2-7,TRBV28,TRBD2,CASRGGTSVYEQYF
TRBJ2-1,TRBV5-1,TRBD1,CASSQQGFPYNEQFF
TRBJ1-1,TRBV27,.,CASKPGTANTEAFF
TRBJ1-6,TRBV19,.,CASSPGGRSPLHF
TRBJ2-7,TRBV6-5,TRBD2,CASSHYGTSGSYEQYF
TRBJ1-1,TRBV12-5,.,CASGLVPVGRWEAFF
TRBJ2-7,TRBV7-9,.,CASRWDTYEQYF
TRBJ2-3,TRBV7-2,TRBD1,CASSLSGTGGPSDTQYF
TRBJ1-1,TRBV6-8,.,CASRQGFNTEAFF
TRBJ2-1,TRBV7-9,.,CASSLVGQYNEQFF
TRBJ1-4,TRBV28,.,CASSLMGQEREKLFF
TRBJ1-3,TRBV6-1,.,CASQQAASGNTIYF
TRBJ1-4,TRBV24-1,.,CATNSNEKLFF
TRBJ2-7,TRBV27,.,CASSLSEKYEQYF
TRBJ1-1,TRBV28,.,CASSFFGRGGLNTEAFF
TRBJ2-7,TRBV12-3/TRBV12-4,.,CASTTATGLATGEQYF
TRBJ2-3,TRBV5-1,TRBD2,CASSTGWGAGSTDTQYF
TRBJ2-3,TRBV7-9,TRBD2,CASSLVSLAVSTDTQYF
TRBJ1-1,TRBV7-6,.,CASSLTWGVMNTEAFF
TRBJ2-1,TRBV4-2,.,CASSPRGGGPNEQFF
TRBJ2-3,TRBV27,.,CASSGGSRPSTDTQYF
TRBJ1-1,TRBV29-1,.,CSVDVVGDTEAFF
TRBJ1-4,TRBV4-1,.,CASKLSSGRGEKLFF
TRBJ2-3,TRBV7-2,TRBD2,CASSLATSGGATDTQYF
TRBJ1-2,TRBV12-3/TRBV12-4,.,CASSLGAANYGYTF
TRBJ1-1,TRBV19,.,CASSIGQTNTEAFF
TRBJ1-5,TRBV27,.,CASSLQGPGDQPQHF
TRBJ1-5,TRBV6-1,.,CASSEDWGNQPQHF
TRBJ2-2,TRBV9,.,CASSVGLPNTGELFF
TRBJ2-5,TRBV7-8,.,CASSLVQEQKTQYF
TRBJ1-2,TRBV6-5,.,CASSYSFSYGYTF
TRBJ2-7,TRBV5-3,.,CASSLGHQYEQYF
TRBJ2-1,TRBV6-6,.,CASSYSSRGSEQFF
TRBJ2-1,TRBV10-3,TRBD1,CAISESPTGVYNEQFF
TRBJ2-1,TRBV4-3,TRBD2,CASSPRTSGSNEQFF
TRBJ1-4,TRBV6-6,.,CASSREKLFF
TRBJ1-1,TRBV12-3/TRBV12-4,TRBD1,CASSSKGDRVLAFF
TRBJ2-7,TRBV6-8,TRBD2,CASSWDGGGYYEQYF
TRBJ1-1,TRBV4-3,.,CASSQNRKRVDTEAFF
TRBJ2-1,TRBV7-4,.,CASSGSTPGSGYHNEQFF
TRBJ2-1,TRBV7-8,TRBD2,CASSKLAGPYNEQFF
TRBJ2-1,TRBV3-1,.,CASSPQGGIGNEQFF
TRBJ1-6,TRBV12-3/TRBV12-4,.,CASSLGGPRGDSPLHF
TRBJ2-5,TRBV12-5,TRBD2,CASGLVGMGLAGDRGTQYF